This paragraph reports one TCR beta chain. The PCR contained 60 Vbeta and 13 Jbeta primers. Generated by immunoSEQ multiplex PCR, the TCRdb table keeps only in-frame clones and is missing some. The repertoire consists of 90,000 or so clones, with roughly 80% occurring once and the leading ten covering 10%. The sample originates from a study of cytomegalovirus exposure and HLA in healthy donors. The CDR3 is made up of 14 amino acids. Trimming removed 1 base at V and 4 bases at J, with 10 bases between. The germline CDR1 and CDR2 sequences are LNHNV and YYDKDF (reference sequence). The sample comprised PBMCs. This TCR was recovered from a man aged 30-40 years in good health and CMV-seropositive. V gene TRBV15 combines with J gene TRBJ1-1; D gene ambiguous. DNA for the CDR3: TGTGCCACCAGCAGAGGAGGGTCGAGCACTGAAGCTTTCTTT. Its translation: CATSRGGSSTEAFF.